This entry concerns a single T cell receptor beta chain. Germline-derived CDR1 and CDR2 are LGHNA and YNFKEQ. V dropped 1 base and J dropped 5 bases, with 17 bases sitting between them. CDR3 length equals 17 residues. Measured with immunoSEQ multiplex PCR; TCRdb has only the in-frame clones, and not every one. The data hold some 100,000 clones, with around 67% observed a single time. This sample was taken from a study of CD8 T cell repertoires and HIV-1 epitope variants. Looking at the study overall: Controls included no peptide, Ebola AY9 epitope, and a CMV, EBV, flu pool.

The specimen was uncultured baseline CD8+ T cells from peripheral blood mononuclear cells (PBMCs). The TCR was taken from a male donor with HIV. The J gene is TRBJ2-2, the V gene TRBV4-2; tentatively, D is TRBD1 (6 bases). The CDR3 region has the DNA TGTGCCAGCAGCCAAGCGTCAGGGACACGCTGGACCGGGGAGCTGTTTTTT. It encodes CASSQASGTRWTGELFF.